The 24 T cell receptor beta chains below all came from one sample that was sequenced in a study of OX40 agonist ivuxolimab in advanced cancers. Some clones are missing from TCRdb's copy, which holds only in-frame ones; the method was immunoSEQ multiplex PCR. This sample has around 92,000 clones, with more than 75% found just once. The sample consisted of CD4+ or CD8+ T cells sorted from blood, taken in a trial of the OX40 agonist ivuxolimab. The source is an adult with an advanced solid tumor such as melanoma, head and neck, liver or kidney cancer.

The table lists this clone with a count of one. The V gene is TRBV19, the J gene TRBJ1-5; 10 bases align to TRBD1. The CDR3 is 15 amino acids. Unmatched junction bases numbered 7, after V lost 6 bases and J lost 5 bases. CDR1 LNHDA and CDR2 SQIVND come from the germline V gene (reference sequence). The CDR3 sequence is CASRTGTGEDQPQHF. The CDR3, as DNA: TGTGCCAGTAGAACCGGGACAGGGGAGGATCAGCCCCAGCATTTT. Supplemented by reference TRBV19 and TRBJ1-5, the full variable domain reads DGGITQSPKYLFRKEGQNVTLSCEQNLNHDAMYWYRQDPGQGLRLIYYSQIVNDFQKGDIAEGYSVSREKKESFPLTVTSAQKNPTAFYLCASRTGTGEDQPQHFGDGTRLSIL.

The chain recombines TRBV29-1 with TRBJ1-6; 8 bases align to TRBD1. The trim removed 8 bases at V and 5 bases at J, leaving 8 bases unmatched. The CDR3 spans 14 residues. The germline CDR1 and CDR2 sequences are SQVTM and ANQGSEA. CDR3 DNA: TGCAGCCCTGTGGACAGGGCGGATAATTCACCCCTCCACTTT. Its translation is CSPVDRADNSPLHF.

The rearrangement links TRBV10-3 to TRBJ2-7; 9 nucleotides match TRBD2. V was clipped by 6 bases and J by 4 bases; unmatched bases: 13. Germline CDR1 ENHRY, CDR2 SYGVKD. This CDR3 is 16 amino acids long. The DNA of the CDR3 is TGTGCCATCAGCTCCTCTGGCGGGGGGGCTGTGTACGAGCAGTACTTC. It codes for CAISSSGGGAVYEQYF.

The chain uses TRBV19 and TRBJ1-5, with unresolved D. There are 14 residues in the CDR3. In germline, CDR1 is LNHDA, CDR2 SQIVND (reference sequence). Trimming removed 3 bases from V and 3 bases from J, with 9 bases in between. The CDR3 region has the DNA TGTGCCAGTAGTATGCGATGGTTCAATCAGCCCCAGCATTTT. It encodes CASSMRWFNQPQHF.

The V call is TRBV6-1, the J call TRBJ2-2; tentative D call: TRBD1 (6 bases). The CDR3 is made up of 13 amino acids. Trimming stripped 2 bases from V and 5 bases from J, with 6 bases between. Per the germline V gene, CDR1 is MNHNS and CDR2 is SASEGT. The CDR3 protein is CASSETGTGELFF. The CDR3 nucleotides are TGTGCCAGCAGTGAAACAGGGACCGGGGAGCTGTTTTTT.

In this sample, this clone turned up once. The CDR3 coding sequence is TGTGCCAGCAGTGACTACAATGAGCAGTTCTTC. This gives the protein CASSDYNEQFF. The chain employs TRBV2 and TRBJ2-1, with D uncertain. V lost 3 bases, J lost 3 bases, and 0 bases lay in between. Germline V gene sequence: CDR1 SNHLY, CDR2 FYNNEI. This CDR3 comprises 11 residues.

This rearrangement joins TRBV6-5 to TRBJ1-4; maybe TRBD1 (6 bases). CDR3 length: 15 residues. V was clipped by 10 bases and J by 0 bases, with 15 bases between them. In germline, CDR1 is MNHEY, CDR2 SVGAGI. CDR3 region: CATRSRGATNEKLFF. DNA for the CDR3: TGTGCCACAAGGAGCAGGGGCGCAACTAATGAAAAACTGTTTTTT.

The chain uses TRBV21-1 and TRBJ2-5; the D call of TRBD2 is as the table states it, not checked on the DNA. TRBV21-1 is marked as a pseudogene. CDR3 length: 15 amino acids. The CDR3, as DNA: TGTGCCAGCGCAAGGATAGCGGGGACCCAAGAGACCCAGTACTTC. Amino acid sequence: CASARIAGTQETQYF.

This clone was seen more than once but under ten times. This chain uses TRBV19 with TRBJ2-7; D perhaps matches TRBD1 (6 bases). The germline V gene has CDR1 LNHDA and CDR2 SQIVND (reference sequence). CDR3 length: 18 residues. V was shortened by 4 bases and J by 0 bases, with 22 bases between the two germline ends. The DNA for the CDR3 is TGTGCCAGTAGTACCCGGGGCAGGGGCCGCCTTAGCTCCTACGAGCAGTACTTC. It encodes CASSTRGRGRLSSYEQYF.

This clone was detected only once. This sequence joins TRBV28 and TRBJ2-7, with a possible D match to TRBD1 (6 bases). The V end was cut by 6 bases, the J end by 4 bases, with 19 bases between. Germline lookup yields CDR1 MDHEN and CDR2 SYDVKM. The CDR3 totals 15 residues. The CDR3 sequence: CASSISVGAGYEQYF. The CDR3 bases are TGTGCCAGCAGCATATCCGTGGGGGCCGGGTACGAGCAGTACTTC.

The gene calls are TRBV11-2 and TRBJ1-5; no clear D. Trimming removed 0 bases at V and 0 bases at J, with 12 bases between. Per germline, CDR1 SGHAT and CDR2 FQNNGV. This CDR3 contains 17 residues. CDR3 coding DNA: TGTGCCAGCAGCTTAGAGAGTAGCTTATCTAGCAATCAGCCCCAGCATTTT. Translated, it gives CASSLESSLSSNQPQHF.

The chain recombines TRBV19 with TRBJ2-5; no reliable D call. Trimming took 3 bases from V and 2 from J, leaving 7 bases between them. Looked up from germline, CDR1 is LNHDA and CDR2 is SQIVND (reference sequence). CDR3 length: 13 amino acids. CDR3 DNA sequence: TGTGCCAGTAGTATCGGCCGGCAAGAGACCCAGTACTTC. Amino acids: CASSIGRQETQYF.

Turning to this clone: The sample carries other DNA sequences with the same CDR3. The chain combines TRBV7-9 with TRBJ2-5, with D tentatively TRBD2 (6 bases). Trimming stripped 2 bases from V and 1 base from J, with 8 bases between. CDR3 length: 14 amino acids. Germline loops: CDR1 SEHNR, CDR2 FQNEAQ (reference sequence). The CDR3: CASSLMGGQETQYF. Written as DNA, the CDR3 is TGTGCCAGCAGCTTAATGGGGGGCCAAGAGACCCAGTACTTC.

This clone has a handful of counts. The CDR3 loop is CASSHRTQPGNSPLHF. CDR3 sequence (DNA): TGTGCCAGCAGCCATCGGACCCAACCTGGGAATTCACCCCTCCACTTT. This chain connects TRBV7-9 to TRBJ1-6; D is ambiguous. The length of the CDR3 is 16 residues. The V and J ends lost 5 bases and 7 bases respectively, with 18 bases between them. From germline, CDR1 is SEHNR and CDR2 FQNEAQ (reference sequence).

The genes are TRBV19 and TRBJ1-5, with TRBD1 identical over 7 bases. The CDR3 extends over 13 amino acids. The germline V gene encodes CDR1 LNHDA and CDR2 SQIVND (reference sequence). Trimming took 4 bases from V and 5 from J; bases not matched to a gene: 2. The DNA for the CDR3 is TGTGCCAGTAGTAAGGGGGCTCATCAGCCCCAGCATTTT. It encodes CASSKGAHQPQHF.

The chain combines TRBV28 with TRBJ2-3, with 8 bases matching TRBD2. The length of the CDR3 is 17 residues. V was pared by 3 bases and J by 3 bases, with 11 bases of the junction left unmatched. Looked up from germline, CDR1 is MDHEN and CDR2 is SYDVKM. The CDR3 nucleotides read TGTGCCAGCAGTTTGGGGGGGAGCGGGGGATTAACAGATACGCAGTATTTT. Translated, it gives CASSLGGSGGLTDTQYF.

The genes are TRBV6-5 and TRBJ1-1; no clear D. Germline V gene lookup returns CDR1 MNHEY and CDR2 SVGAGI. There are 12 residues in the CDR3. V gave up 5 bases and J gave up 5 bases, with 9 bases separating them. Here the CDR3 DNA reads TGTGCCAGCAGTCAAAAGGGAACTGAAGCTTTCTTT. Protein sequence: CASSQKGTEAFF.

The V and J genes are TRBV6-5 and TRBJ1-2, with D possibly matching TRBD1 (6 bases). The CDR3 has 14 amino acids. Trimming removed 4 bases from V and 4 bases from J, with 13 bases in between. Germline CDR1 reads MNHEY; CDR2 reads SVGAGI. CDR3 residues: CASSSPGESYGYTF. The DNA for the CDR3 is TGTGCCAGCAGTTCTCCAGGGGAGTCCTATGGCTACACCTTC.

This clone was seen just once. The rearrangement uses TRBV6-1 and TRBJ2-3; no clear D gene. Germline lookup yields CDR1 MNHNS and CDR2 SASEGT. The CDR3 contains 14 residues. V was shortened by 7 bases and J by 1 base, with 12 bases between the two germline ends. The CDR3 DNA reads TGTGCCAGCACCGCGGAACTTCGCACAGATACGCAGTATTTT. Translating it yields CASTAELRTDTQYF.

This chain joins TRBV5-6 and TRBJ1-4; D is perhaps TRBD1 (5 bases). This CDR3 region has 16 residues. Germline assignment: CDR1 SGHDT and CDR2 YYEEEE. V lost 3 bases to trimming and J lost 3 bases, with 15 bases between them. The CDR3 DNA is TGTGCCAGCAGCTCACTAGCGCCGGGGGCTAATGAAAAACTGTTTTTT. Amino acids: CASSSLAPGANEKLFF.

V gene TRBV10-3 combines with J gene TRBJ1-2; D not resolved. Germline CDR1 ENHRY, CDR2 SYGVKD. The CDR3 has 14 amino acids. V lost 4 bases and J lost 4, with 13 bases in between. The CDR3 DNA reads TGTGCCATCAGTGGCCGCGTCCTACCCTATGGCTACACCTTC. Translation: CAISGRVLPYGYTF.

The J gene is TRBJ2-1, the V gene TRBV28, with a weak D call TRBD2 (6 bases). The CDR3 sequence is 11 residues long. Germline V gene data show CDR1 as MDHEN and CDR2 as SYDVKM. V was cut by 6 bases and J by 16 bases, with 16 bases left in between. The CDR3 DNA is TGTGCCAGCAGCACCAAGGGGAGGAGATTCTTC. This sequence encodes CASSTKGRRFF.

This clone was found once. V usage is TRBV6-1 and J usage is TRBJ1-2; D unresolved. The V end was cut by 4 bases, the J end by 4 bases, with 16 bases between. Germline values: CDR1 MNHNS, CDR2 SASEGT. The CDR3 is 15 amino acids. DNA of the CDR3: TGTGCCAGCAGTGGGGCAGGAACGATAGTCTATGGCTACACCTTC. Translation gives CASSGAGTIVYGYTF.

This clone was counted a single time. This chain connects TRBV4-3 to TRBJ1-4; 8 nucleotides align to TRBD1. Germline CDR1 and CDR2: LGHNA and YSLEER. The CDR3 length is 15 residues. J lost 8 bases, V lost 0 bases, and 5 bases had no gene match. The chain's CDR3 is CASSQDRTGTEKLFF. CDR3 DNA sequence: TGCGCCAGCAGCCAAGACAGGACAGGGACGGAAAAACTGTTTTTT.